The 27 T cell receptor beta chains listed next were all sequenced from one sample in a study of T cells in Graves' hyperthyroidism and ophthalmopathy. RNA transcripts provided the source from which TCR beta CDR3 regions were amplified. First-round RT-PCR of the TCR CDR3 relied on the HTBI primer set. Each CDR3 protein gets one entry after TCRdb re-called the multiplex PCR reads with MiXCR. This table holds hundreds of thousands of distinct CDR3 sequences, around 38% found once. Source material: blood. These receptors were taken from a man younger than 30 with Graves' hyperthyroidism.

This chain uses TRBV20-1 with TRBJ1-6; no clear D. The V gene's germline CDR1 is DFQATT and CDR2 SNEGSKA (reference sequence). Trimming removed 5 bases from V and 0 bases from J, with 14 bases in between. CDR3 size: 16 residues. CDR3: CSASSGRGSYNSPLHF. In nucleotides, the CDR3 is TGCAGTGCTTCATCGGGCAGAGGCTCCTATAATTCACCCCTCCACTTT.

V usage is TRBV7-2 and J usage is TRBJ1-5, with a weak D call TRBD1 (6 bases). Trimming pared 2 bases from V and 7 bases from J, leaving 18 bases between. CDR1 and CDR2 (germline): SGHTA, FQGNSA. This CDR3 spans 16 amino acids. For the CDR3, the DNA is TGTGCCAGCAGCTTATCGGGCGAGCAGGGGAGACAGCCCCAGCATTTT. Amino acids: CASSLSGEQGRQPQHF.

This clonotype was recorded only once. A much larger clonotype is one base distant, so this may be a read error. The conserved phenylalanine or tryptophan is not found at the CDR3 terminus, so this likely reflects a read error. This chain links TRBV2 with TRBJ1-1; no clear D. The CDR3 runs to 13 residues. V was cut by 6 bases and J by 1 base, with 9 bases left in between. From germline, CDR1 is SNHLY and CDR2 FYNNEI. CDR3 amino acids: CASRNNPNTEAFS. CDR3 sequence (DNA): TGTGCCAGCAGAAATAATCCGAACACTGAAGCTTTCTCT.

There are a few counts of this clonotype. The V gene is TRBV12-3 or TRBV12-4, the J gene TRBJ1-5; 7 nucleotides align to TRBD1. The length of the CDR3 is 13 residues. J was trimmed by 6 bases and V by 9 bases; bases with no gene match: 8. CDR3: CASYQGGGQPQHF. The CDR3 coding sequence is TGTGCCAGTTACCAGGGGGGAGGTCAGCCCCAGCATTTT.

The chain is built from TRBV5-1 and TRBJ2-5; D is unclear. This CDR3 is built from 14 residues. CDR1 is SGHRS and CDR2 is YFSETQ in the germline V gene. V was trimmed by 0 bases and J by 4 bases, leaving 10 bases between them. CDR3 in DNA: TGCGCCAGCAGCTTGGGGCGATACCGAGAGACCCAGTACTTC. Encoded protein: CASSLGRYRETQYF.

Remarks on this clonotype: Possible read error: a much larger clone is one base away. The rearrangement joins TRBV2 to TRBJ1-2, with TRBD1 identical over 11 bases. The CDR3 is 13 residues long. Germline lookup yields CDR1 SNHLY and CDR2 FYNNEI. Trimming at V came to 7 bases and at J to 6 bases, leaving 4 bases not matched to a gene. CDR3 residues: CASKDRGPDGYTF. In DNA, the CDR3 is TGTGCCAGCAAGGACAGGGGGCCAGATGGCTACACCTTC.

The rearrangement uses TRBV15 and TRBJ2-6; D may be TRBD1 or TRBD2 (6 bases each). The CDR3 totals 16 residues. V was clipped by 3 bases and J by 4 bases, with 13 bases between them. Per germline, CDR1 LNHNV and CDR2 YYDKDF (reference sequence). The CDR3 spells CATSSPRGEGANVLTF. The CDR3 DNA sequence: TGTGCCACCAGCAGTCCTAGGGGGGAAGGGGCCAACGTCCTGACTTTC.

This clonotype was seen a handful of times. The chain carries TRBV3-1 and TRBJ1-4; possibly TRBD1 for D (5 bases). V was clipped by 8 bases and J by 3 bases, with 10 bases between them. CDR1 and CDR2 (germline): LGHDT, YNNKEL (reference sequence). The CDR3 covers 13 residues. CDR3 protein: CASGAGSNEKLFF. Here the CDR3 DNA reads TGTGCCAGCGGCGCAGGGTCTAATGAAAAACTGTTTTTT.

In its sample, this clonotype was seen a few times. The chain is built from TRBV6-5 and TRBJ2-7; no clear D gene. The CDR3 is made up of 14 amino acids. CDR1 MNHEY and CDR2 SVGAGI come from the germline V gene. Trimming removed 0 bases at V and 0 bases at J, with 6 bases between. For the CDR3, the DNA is TGTGCCAGCAGTTACTCTCCCAGCTCCTACGAGCAGTACTTC. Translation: CASSYSPSSYEQYF.

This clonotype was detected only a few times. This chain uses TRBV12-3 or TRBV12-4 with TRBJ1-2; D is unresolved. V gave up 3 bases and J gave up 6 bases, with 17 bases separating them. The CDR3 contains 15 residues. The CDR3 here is CASSFSWEGVNGYTF. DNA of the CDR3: TGTGCCAGCAGTTTTTCCTGGGAGGGAGTCAATGGCTACACCTTC.

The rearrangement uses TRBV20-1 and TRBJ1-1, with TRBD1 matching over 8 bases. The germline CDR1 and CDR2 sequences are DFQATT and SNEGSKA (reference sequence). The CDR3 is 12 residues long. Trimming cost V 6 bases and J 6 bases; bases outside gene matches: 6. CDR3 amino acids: CSATPGQAEAFF. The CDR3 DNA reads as TGCAGTGCCACCCCGGGACAGGCTGAAGCTTTCTTT.

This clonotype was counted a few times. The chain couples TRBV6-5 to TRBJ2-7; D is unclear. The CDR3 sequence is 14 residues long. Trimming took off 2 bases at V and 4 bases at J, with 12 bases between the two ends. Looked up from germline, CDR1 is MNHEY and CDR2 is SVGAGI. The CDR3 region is CASSYADPPYEQYF. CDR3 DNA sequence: TGTGCCAGCAGTTACGCGGACCCGCCTTACGAGCAGTACTTC.

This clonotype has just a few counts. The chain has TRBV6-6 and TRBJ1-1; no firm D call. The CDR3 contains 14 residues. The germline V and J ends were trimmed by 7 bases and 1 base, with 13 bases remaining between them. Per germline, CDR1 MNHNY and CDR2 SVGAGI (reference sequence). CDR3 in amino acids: CASTFKVGNTEAFF. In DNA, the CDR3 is TGTGCCAGCACCTTCAAAGTGGGGAACACTGAAGCTTTCTTT.

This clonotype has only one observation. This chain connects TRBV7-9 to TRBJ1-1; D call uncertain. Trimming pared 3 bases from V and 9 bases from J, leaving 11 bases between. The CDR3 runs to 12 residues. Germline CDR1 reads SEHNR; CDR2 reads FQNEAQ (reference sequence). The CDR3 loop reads CASSLEPGKAFF. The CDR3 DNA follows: TGTGCCAGCAGCTTGGAACCGGGGAAAGCTTTCTTT.

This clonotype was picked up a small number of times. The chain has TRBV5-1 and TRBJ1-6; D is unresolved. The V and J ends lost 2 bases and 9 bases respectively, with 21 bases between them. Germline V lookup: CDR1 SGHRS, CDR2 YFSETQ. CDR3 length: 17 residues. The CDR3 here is CASSFSRVREEGSPLHF. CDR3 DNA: TGCGCCAGCAGCTTCTCTCGCGTACGGGAGGAAGGTTCACCCCTCCACTTT.

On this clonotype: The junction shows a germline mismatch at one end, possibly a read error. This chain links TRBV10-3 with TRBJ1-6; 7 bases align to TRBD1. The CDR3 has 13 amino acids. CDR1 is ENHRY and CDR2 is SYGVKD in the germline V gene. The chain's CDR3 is CAIMEGAHSPLHF. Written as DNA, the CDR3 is TGCGCCATCATGGAGGGGGCCCATTCACCCCTCCACTTT.

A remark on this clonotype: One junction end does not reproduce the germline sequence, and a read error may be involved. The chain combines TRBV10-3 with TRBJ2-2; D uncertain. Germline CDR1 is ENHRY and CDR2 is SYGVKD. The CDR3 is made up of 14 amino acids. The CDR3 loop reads CASSYETGTGELFF. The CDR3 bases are TGTGCCAGCAGTTACGAGACCGGCACCGGGGAGCTGTTTTTT.

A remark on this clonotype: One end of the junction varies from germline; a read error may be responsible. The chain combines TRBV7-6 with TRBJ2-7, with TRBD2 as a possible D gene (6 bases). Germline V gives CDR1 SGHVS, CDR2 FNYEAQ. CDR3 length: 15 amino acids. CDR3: CASSQDGGTEYEQYF. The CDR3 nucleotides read TGCGCCAGCAGCCAAGATGGAGGGACGGAGTACGAGCAGTACTTC.

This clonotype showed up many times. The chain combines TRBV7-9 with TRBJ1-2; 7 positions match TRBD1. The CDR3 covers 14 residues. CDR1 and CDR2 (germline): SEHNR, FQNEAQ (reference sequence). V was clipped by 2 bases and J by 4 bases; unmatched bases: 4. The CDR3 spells CASSLQGVGYGYTF. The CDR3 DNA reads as TGTGCCAGCAGCTTACAGGGGGTGGGCTATGGCTACACCTTC.

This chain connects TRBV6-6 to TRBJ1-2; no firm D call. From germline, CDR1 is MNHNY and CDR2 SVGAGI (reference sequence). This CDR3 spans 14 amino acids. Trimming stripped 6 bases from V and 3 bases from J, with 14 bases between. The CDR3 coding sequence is TGTGCCAGCAGCTCCCACGCTGGTGACTATGGCTACACCTTC. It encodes CASSSHAGDYGYTF.

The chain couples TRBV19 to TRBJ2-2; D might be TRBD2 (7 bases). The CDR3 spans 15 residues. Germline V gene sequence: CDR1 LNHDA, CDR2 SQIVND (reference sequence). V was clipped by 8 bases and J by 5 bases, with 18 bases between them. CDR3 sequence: CASATGRGMTGELFF. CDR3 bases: TGTGCCAGTGCAACAGGGAGGGGGATGACCGGGGAGCTGTTTTTT. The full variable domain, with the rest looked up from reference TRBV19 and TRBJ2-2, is DGGITQSPKYLFRKEGQNVTLSCEQNLNHDAMYWYRQDPGQGLRLIYYSQIVNDFQKGDIAEGYSVSREKKESFPLTVTSAQKNPTAFYLCASATGRGMTGELFFGEGSRLTVL.

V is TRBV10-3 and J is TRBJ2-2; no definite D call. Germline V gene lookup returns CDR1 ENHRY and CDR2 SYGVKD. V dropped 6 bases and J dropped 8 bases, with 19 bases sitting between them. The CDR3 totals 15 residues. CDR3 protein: CAIRLRNTVGGELFF. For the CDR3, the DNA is TGTGCCATCAGACTTAGGAACACCGTCGGGGGGGAGCTGTTTTTT.

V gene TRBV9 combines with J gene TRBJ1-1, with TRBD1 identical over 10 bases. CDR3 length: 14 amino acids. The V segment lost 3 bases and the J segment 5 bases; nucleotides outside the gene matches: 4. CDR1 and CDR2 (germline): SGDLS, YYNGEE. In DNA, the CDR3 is TGTGCCAGCAGCGCATGGGACAGGGGAACTGAAGCTTTCTTT. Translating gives CASSAWDRGTEAFF.

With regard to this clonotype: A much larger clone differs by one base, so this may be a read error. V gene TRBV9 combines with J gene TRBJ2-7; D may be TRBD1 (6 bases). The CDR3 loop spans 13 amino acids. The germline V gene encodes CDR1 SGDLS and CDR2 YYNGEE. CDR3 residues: CASSDDRLYEQHF. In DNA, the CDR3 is TGTGCCAGCAGCGACGACAGGCTCTACGAGCAGCACTTC.

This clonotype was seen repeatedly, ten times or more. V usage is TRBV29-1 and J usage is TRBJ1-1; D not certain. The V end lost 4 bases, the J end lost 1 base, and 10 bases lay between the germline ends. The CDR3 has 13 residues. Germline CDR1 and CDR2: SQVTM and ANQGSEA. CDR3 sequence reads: CSVAEGPNTEAFF. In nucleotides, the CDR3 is TGCAGCGTTGCAGAGGGCCCGAACACTGAAGCTTTCTTT.

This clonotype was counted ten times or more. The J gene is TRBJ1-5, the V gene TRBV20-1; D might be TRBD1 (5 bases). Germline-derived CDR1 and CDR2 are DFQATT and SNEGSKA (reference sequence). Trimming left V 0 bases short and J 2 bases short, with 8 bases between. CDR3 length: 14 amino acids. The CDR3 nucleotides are TGCAGTGCTAGAGATAGCAGGGGCAATCAGCCCCAGCATTTT. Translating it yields CSARDSRGNQPQHF.

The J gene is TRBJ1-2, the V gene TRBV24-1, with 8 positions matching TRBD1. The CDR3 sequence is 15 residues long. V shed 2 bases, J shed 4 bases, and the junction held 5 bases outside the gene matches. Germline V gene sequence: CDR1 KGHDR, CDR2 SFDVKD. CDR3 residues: CATSDSRTGLYGYTF. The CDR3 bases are TGTGCCACCAGTGATTCGAGGACAGGGCTCTATGGCTACACCTTC.